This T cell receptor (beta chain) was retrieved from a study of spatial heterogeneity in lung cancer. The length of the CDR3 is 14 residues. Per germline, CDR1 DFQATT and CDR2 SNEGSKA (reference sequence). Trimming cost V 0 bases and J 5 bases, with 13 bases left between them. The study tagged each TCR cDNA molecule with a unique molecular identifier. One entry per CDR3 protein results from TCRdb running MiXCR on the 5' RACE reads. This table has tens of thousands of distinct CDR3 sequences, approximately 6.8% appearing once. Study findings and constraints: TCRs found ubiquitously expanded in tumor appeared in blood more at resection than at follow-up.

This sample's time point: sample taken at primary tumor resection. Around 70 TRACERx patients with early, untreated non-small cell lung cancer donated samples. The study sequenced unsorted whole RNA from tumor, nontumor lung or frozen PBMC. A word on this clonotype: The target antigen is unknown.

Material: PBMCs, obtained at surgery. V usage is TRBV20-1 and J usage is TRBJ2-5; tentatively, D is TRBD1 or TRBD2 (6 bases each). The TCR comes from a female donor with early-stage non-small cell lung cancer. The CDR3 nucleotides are TGCAGTGCTAGAGATAGGGGGGCGCGGGAGACCCAGTACTTC. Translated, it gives CSARDRGARETQYF.